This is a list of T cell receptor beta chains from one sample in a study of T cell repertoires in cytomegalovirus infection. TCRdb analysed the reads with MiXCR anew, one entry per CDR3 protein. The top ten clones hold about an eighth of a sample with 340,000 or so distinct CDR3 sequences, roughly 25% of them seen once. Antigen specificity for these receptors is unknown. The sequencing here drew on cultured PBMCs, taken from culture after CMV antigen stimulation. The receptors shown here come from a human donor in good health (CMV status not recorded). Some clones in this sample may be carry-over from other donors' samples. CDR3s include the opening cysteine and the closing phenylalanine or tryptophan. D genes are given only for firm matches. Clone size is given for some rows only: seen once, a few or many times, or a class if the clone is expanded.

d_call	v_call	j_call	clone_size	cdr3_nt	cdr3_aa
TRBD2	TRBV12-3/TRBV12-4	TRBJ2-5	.	TGTGCCAGCAGTTTTTATGGTAAAGCGGGAGCAAGACAAGAGACCCAGTACTTC	CASSFYGKAGARQETQYF
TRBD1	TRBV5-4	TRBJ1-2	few	TGTGCCAGCAGCTTCCGGGACAGGGTGAACTATGGCTACACCTTC	CASSFRDRVNYGYTF
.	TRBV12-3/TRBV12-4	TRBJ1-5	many	TGTGCCAGCAGTTTGCCCCGCGGACGGATTAATAGCAATCAGCCCCAGCATTTT	CASSLPRGRINSNQPQHF
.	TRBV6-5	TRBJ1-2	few	TGTGCCAGCAGGACCTCGGCAGTAGAGAAGGGTCATGGCTACACCTTC	CASRTSAVEKGHGYTF
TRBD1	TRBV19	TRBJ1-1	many	TGTGCCAGTAGTATTCGAGGGGGCGGTGGCACTGAAGCTTTCTTT	CASSIRGGGGTEAFF
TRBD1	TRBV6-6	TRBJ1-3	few	TGTGCCAGCAGTTACTCTAGGGGGCCCTCTGGAAACACCATATATTTT	CASSYSRGPSGNTIYF
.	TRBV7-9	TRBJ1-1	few	TGTGCCAGCAGCTTAATGGCCAATGAAGCTTTCTTT	CASSLMANEAFF
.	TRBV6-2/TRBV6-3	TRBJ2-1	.	TGTGCCAGCACCCCCTTGAATCGAGGCAATGAGCAGTTCTTC	CASTPLNRGNEQFF
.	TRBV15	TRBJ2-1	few	TGTGCCACCAGCAGAGATCTTAGCTCCTACAATGAGCAGTTCTTC	CATSRDLSSYNEQFF
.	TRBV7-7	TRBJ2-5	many	TGTGCCAGCAGGAGAGGGTCGAGCGTACGAGAGACCCAGTACTTC	CASRRGSSVRETQYF
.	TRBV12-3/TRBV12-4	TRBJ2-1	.	TGTGCCAGCAAACTAGGCGATGAGCAGTTCTTC	CASKLGDEQFF
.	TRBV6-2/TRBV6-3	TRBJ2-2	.	TGTGCCAGCAGTTACGGGGGAGAGTTATCCGGGGAGCTGTTTTTT	CASSYGGELSGELFF
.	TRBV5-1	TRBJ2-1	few	TGCGCCAGCAGCTTGGGGGGAGTAGCGGTCTCCTACAATGAGCAGTTCTTC	CASSLGGVAVSYNEQFF
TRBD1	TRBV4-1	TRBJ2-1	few	TGCGCCAGCAGCCAAGTCGGTGAGGGGGCTCGGGATAATGAGCAGTTCTTC	CASSQVGEGARDNEQFF
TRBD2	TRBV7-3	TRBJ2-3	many	TGTGCCAGCAGCCCAAGCGCTAGCGGGAGGGGGTCAGATACGCAGTATTTT	CASSPSASGRGSDTQYF
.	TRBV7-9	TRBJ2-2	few	TGTGCCAGCAGCAGGAGACTATCTACGAACACCGGGGAGCTGTTTTTT	CASSRRLSTNTGELFF
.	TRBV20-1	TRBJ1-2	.	TGCAGTGTTACTCCCCCGGGGAACAGAAACTATGGCTACACCTTC	CSVTPPGNRNYGYTF